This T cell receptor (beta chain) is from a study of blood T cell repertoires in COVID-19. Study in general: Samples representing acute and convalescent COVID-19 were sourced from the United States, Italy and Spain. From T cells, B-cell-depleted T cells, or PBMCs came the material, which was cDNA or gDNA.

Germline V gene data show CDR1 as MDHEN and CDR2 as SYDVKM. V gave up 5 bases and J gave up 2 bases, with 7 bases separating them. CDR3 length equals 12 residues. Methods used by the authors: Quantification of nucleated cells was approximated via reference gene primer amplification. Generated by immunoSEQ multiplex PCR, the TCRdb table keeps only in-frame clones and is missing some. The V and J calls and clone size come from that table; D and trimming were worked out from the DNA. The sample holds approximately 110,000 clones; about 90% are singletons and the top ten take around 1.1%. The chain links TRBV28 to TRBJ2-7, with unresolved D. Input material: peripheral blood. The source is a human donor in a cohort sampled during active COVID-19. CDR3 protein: CASSPPAYEQYF. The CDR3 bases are TGTGCCAGCAGTCCCCCGGCCTACGAGCAGTACTTC. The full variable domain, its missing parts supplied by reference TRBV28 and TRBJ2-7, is DVKVTQSSRYLVKRTGEKVFLECVQDMDHENMFWYRQDPGLGLRLIYFSYDVKMKEKGDIPEGYSVSREKKERFSLILESASTNQTSMYLCASSPPAYEQYFGPGTRLTVT.